One and the same sample provided the 25 T cell receptor beta chains below, sequenced in a study of shared clonotypes between healthy human individuals. Only in-frame clones appear in the TCRdb table, and some are missing; sequencing was by immunoSEQ multiplex PCR. The sample holds about 1.1 million clones, around three quarters seen once. The material sequenced was memory CD4+ T cells from PBMCs. Subset meaning: CD45RA-negative fraction. Receptors were obtained from a man aged 18 to 30 in good health. Some clones in this sample may be carry-over from other donors' samples.

Comments on this clone: A much larger clone sits a single nucleotide away, making a read error possible. The CDR3 bases are TGTGCCAGCGTCGGGGGGGGCTCTGGCTACACCTTC. It translates to CASVGGGSGYTF. The chain has TRBV6-5 and TRBJ1-2; a possible D gene is TRBD1 (6 bases). The V end lost 8 bases, the J end lost 7 bases, and 14 bases lay between the germline ends. The CDR3 contains 12 residues. Germline CDR1 and CDR2: MNHEY and SVGAGI.

The chain uses TRBV7-2 and TRBJ2-4; 9 positions match TRBD1. Germline loops: CDR1 SGHTA, CDR2 FQGNSA. The CDR3 has 13 amino acids. After removal of 5 bases from V and 13 bases from J, the junction contained 9 bases not matched to a gene. The CDR3 here is CASSRQGGGRQYF. The CDR3 nucleotides read TGTGCCAGCAGCCGACAGGGGGGTGGGAGACAGTACTTC.

The V gene is TRBV7-2, the J gene TRBJ2-1; no clear D. The germline V and J ends were trimmed by 0 bases and 7 bases, with 7 bases remaining between them. The CDR3 sequence is 13 residues long. Germline loops: CDR1 SGHTA, CDR2 FQGNSA. CDR3 loop: CASSLARLNEQFF. The CDR3 bases are TGTGCCAGCAGCTTAGCGCGGCTAAATGAGCAGTTCTTC. The full variable domain, its missing parts supplied by reference TRBV7-2 and TRBJ2-1, is GAGVSQSPSNKVTEKGKDVELRCDPISGHTALYWYRQSLGQGLEFLIYFQGNSAPDKSGLPSDRFSAERTGGSVSTLTIQRTQQEDSAVYLCASSLARLNEQFFGPGTRLTVL.

The genes are TRBV5-1 and TRBJ2-7; perhaps TRBD1 as D (6 bases). V lost 0 bases, J lost 3 bases, and 22 bases lay in between. This CDR3 contains 18 residues. CDR1 SGHRS and CDR2 YFSETQ come from the germline V gene. CDR3 protein: CASSLADNRQGYLYEQYF. The CDR3 region has the DNA TGCGCCAGCAGCTTGGCCGATAACAGGCAGGGGTATCTCTACGAGCAGTACTTC.

This clone was found once. An end of the junction differs from the germline gene, which may be a read error. The V and J genes are TRBV5-1 and TRBJ1-2, with a tentative D call TRBD1 (5 bases). The CDR3 runs 14 residues. Germline V gene sequence: CDR1 SGHRS, CDR2 YFSETQ. The CDR3 DNA sequence: TGCGCCAGCAGCTTGGATCCGGGGGTTTCGTCATTCTTCTTC. Protein: CASSLDPGVSSFFF.

This clone was picked up one time. The rearrangement links TRBV9 to TRBJ1-3; D perhaps matches TRBD1 (6 bases). Germline V gene sequence: CDR1 SGDLS, CDR2 YYNGEE. The ends were cut back, 4 bases at V and 4 bases at J, with 9 bases in the middle. The length of the CDR3 is 13 residues. CDR3 residues: CASSSGTGNTIYF. The CDR3 bases are TGTGCCAGCAGCTCAGGGACAGGAAACACCATATATTTT.

The chain is built from TRBV7-2 and TRBJ1-1; 8 nucleotides match TRBD1. The germline gives CDR1 SGHTA, CDR2 FQGNSA. CDR3 length equals 13 residues. V trimming: 10 bases; J trimming: 0 bases; junction bases outside the gene matches: 4. CDR3 sequence: CATRQGMNTEAFF. CDR3 nucleotide sequence: TGTGCCACCAGACAGGGGATGAACACTGAAGCTTTCTTT.

V usage is TRBV11-2 and J usage is TRBJ2-7; 15 bases line up with TRBD2. CDR3 length: 17 residues. The germline CDR1 and CDR2 sequences are SGHAT and FQNNGV. Trimming removed 5 bases from V and 0 bases from J; junction bases left unmatched: 5. CDR3 loop: CASSPGTSGRISYEQYF. CDR3 nucleotide sequence: TGTGCCAGCAGCCCCGGGACTAGCGGGAGGATCTCCTACGAGCAGTACTTC.

This clone was observed a single time. The rearrangement joins TRBV28 to TRBJ2-7; D perhaps matches TRBD1 (6 bases). Trimming shortened V by 3 bases and J by 6 bases, and 18 bases separated the two germline ends. Germline assignment: CDR1 MDHEN and CDR2 SYDVKM. This CDR3 spans 15 amino acids. The chain's CDR3 is CASSLTGQGWGEQYF. The CDR3 DNA follows: TGTGCCAGCAGTTTGACGGGACAAGGTTGGGGCGAGCAGTACTTC. Complete variable domain (other parts from reference TRBV28 and TRBJ2-7): DVKVTQSSRYLVKRTGEKVFLECVQDMDHENMFWYRQDPGLGLRLIYFSYDVKMKEKGDIPEGYSVSREKKERFSLILESASTNQTSMYLCASSLTGQGWGEQYFGPGTRLTVT.

V is TRBV7-3 and J is TRBJ1-1, with 9 bases identical to TRBD1. Germline V CDR1 and CDR2: SGHTA, FQGTGA. Germline trimming cut 1 base from V and 7 bases from J; bases unmatched to any gene: 1. The CDR3 sequence is 13 residues long. For the CDR3, the DNA is TGTGCCAGCAGCTTAAGACAGGGGGTTGAAGCTTTCTTT. Translation gives CASSLRQGVEAFF.

The CDR3 sequence is CASSQESTGVQFTGELFF. CDR3 sequence (DNA): TGTGCCAGCAGCCAAGAATCTACCGGGGTTCAGTTCACCGGGGAGCTGTTTTTT. This chain joins TRBV4-2 and TRBJ2-2; D might be TRBD2 (5 bases). The CDR3 consists of 18 residues. Germline V gene data show CDR1 as LGHNA and CDR2 as YNFKEQ. With 0 bases removed from V and 4 bases from J, the gap between germline ends came to 18 bases.

The V and J genes are TRBV10-3 and TRBJ2-3; tentatively, D is TRBD2 (6 bases). In germline, CDR1 is ENHRY, CDR2 SYGVKD. Trimming pared 10 bases from V and 1 base from J, leaving 15 bases between. The CDR3 totals 14 residues. The CDR3: CATEGTRGTDTQYF. The CDR3 DNA is TGTGCCACGGAGGGAACTAGAGGCACAGATACGCAGTATTTT.

The CDR3 coding sequence is TGCAGCGTTGAAGCGTCATGGGGGTCGGCAGATACGCAGTATTTT. Protein: CSVEASWGSADTQYF. This sequence joins TRBV29-1 and TRBJ2-3; D is perhaps TRBD1 or TRBD2 (5 bases each). From germline, CDR1 is SQVTM and CDR2 ANQGSEA. This CDR3 spans 15 amino acids. Trimming pared 1 base from V and 4 bases from J, leaving 15 bases between.

V and J are TRBV5-1 and TRBJ2-3; TRBD2 matches 11 bases. The junction had 13 bases not matched to a gene; V was cut back by 4 bases and J by 3 bases. Per the germline V gene, CDR1 is SGHRS and CDR2 is YFSETQ. CDR3 length: 18 amino acids. The CDR3 here is CASSRTGTSGSVTDTQYF. The DNA of the CDR3 is TGCGCCAGCAGCAGGACCGGGACTAGCGGCTCCGTAACAGATACGCAGTATTTT.

CDR3 in DNA: TGTGCCAGCAGTTTTACGCCGGACACTGAAGCTTTCTTT. Its translation is CASSFTPDTEAFF. The chain recombines TRBV28 with TRBJ1-1; D is uncertain. The germline CDR1 and CDR2 sequences are MDHEN and SYDVKM. V lost 3 bases and J lost 3, with 8 bases in between. This CDR3 is 13 amino acids long.

This clone appeared a few times. V usage is TRBV5-4 and J usage is TRBJ2-2; D is undetermined. The CDR3 is made up of 16 amino acids. Trimming took 1 base from V and 5 from J, leaving 15 bases between them. The V gene's germline CDR1 is SGHNT and CDR2 YYREEE (reference sequence). CDR3 sequence (DNA): TGTGCCAGCAGCTTGTCTCTTGACGGTAGGACCGGGGAGCTGTTTTTT. It yields the protein CASSLSLDGRTGELFF.

The V and J genes are TRBV19 and TRBJ1-1, with D maybe TRBD1 (5 bases). From germline, CDR1 is LNHDA and CDR2 SQIVND (reference sequence). V was cut by 6 bases and J by 0 bases, with 11 bases left in between. The CDR3 has 14 amino acids. CDR3 nucleotides: TGTGCCAGTAGAAATCAGGGTATGAACACTGAAGCTTTCTTT. Residues: CASRNQGMNTEAFF. Looking up the rest from reference TRBV19 and TRBJ1-1 gives the full variable domain: DGGITQSPKYLFRKEGQNVTLSCEQNLNHDAMYWYRQDPGQGLRLIYYSQIVNDFQKGDIAEGYSVSREKKESFPLTVTSAQKNPTAFYLCASRNQGMNTEAFFGQGTRLTVV.

The J gene is TRBJ1-2, the V gene TRBV2, with D possibly matching TRBD1 (5 bases). Trimming shortened V by 3 bases and J by 0 bases, and 11 bases separated the two germline ends. Germline CDR1 SNHLY, CDR2 FYNNEI. CDR3 size: 15 residues. CDR3: CASSDRGEANYGYTF. Written as DNA, the CDR3 is TGTGCCAGCAGTGATCGGGGGGAGGCTAACTATGGCTACACCTTC.

This rearrangement joins TRBV5-1 to TRBJ1-2; D is uncertain. The CDR3 has 13 amino acids. CDR1 SGHRS and CDR2 YFSETQ come from the germline V gene. Trimming shortened V by 2 bases and J by 1 base, and 6 bases separated the two germline ends. The CDR3 loop reads CASSFAFNYGYTF. CDR3 DNA: TGCGCCAGCAGCTTTGCGTTTAACTATGGCTACACCTTC.

The V gene is TRBV11-2, the J gene TRBJ2-2; D possibly corresponds to TRBD2 (6 bases). The V end lost 6 bases, the J end lost 7 bases, and 18 bases lay between the germline ends. The CDR3 totals 15 residues. Per the germline V gene, CDR1 is SGHAT and CDR2 is FQNNGV. The CDR3 sequence is CASSLPRRGGGELFF. DNA of the CDR3: TGTGCCAGCAGTCTCCCTCGGCGGGGAGGCGGGGAGCTGTTTTTT.

This clone was detected ten times or more. The chain joins TRBV10-1 to TRBJ2-7, with 9 bases aligning to TRBD2. The CDR3 extends over 15 amino acids. In germline, CDR1 is WNHNN, CDR2 SYGVQD (reference sequence). Germline trimming cut 2 bases from V and 2 bases from J; bases unmatched to any gene: 4. The CDR3 DNA sequence: TGCGCCAGCAGTGAGGGGTCTAGCGGGACCTACGAGCAGTACTTC. It yields the protein CASSEGSSGTYEQYF.

V usage is TRBV19 and J usage is TRBJ2-2; a weak D match, TRBD2 (5 bases). V lost 3 bases and J lost 2, with 7 bases in between. The CDR3 runs to 14 residues. In germline, CDR1 is LNHDA, CDR2 SQIVND (reference sequence). CDR3 nucleotides: TGTGCCAGTAGTATGAGCGGAAACACCGGGGAGCTGTTTTTT. It encodes CASSMSGNTGELFF.

This chain joins TRBV2 and TRBJ1-5, with TRBD1 identical over 8 bases. Trimming cost V 4 bases and J 7 bases; bases outside gene matches: 15. The CDR3 spans 17 residues. Germline CDR1 reads SNHLY; CDR2 reads FYNNEI. CDR3 amino acids: CASSVSFDRGRKQPQHF. The CDR3 nucleotides read TGTGCCAGCAGTGTGTCTTTTGACAGGGGTAGGAAGCAGCCCCAGCATTTT.

This chain joins TRBV6-1 and TRBJ1-2; tentative D call: TRBD1 (5 bases). V lost 9 bases and J 4 bases, leaving 12 bases between the germline ends. This CDR3 contains 12 residues. Germline V gene lookup returns CDR1 MNHNS and CDR2 SASEGT. CDR3 coding DNA: TGTGCCAGACAGGACACCAGCTATGGCTACACCTTC. Protein: CARQDTSYGYTF.

The chain uses TRBV11-2 and TRBJ1-3; TRBD1 might be the D (5 bases). The CDR3 length is 17 residues. V was pared by 1 base and J by 0 bases, with 13 bases between. Germline V gene lookup returns CDR1 SGHAT and CDR2 FQNNGV. The CDR3 coding sequence is TGTGCCAGCAGCTTAGTCCCGACAGAATACTCTGGAAACACCATATATTTT. Protein product: CASSLVPTEYSGNTIYF.